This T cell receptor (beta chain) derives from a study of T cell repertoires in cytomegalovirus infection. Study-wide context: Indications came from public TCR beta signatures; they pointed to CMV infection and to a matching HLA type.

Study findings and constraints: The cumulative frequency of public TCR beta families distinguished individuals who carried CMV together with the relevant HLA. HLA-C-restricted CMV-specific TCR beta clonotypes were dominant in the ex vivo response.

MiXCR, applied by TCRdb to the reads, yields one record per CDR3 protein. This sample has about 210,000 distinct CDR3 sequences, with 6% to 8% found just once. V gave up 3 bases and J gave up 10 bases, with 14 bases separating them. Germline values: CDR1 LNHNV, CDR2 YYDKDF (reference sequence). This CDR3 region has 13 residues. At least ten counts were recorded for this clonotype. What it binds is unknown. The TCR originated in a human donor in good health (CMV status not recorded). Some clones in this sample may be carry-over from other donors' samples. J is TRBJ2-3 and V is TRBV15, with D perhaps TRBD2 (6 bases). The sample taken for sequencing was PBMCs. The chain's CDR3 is CATSREALAAQYF. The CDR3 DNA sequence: TGTGCCACCAGCAGGGAGGCACTAGCAGCGCAGTATTTT.